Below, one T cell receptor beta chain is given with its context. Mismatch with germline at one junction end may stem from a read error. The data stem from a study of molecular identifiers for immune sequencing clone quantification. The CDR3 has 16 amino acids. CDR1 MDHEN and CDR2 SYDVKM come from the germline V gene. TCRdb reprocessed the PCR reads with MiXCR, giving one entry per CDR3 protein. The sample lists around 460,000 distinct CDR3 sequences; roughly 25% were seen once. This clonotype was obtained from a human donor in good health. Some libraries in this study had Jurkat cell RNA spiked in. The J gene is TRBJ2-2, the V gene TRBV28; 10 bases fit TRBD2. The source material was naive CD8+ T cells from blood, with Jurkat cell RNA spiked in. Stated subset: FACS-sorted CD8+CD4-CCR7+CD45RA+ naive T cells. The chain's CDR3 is CASSSRLAGNTGEPFF. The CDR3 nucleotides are TGTGCCAGCAGTTCCCGACTAGCGGGCAACACCGGGGAGCCGTTTTTT.